The present T cell receptor beta chain was sequenced within a study of blood T cell repertoires in COVID-19. Germline CDR1 SGHRS, CDR2 YFSETQ. The CDR3 spans 16 residues. V was shortened by 2 bases and J by 6 bases, with 17 bases between the two germline ends. Clinical history as reported by participants underpinned cohort assignment. In the source study's methods: Estimates of nucleated cell counts were drawn from the amplification of reference gene primers. Produced via immunoSEQ multiplex PCR; TCRdb's table is partial and in-frame only. The D gene and trimming were derived from the DNA, and the V and J assignments and clone size from that table. This sample has fewer than 200,000 clones; around 80% occur once, and the top ten carry about 12%.

The rearrangement links TRBV5-1 to TRBJ2-2; maybe TRBD2 (6 bases). The sequence was obtained from a man in his forties or fifties who had recovered from COVID-19. Sequencing input: PBMCs or T cells enriched from blood (not recorded which). CDR3 sequence (DNA): TGCGCCAGCAGCTTCGGCGGGATAGTGGGTTCCGGGGAGCTGTTTTTT. Its protein product is CASSFGGIVGSGELFF.